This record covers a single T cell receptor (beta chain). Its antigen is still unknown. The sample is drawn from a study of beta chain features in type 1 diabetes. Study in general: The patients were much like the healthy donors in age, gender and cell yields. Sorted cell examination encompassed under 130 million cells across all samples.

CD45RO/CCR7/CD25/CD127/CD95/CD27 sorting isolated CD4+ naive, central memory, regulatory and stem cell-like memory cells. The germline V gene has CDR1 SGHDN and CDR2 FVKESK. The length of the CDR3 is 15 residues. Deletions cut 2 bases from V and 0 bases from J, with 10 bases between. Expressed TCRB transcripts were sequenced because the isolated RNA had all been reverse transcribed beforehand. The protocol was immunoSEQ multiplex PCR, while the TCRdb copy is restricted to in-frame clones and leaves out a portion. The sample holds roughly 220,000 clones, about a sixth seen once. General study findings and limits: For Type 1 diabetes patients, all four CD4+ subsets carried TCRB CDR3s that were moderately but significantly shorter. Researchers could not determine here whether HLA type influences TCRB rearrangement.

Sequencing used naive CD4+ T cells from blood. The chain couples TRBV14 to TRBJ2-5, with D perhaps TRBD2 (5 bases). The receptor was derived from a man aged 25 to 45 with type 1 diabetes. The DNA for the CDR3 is TGTGCCAGCAGCCAATTTGCCGGGAACCAAGAGACCCAGTACTTC. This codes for CASSQFAGNQETQYF.